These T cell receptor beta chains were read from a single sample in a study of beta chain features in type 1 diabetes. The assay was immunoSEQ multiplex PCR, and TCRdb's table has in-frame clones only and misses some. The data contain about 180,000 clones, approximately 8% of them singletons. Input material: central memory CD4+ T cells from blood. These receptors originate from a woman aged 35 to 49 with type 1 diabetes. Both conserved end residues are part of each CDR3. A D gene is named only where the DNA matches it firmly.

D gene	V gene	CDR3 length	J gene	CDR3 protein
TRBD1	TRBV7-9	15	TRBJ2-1	CASSPGTGANNEQFF
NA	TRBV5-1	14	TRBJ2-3	CASNRAEATDTQYF
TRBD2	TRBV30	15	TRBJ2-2	CAWTFGTSSVGELFF
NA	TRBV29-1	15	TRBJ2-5	CSVEEGAGRQETQYF
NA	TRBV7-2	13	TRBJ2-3	CASSFDPGDTQYF
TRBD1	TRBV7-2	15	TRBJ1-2	CASSLRQGTGGGYTF
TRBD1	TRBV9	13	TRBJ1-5	CASSPSGTGDQHF
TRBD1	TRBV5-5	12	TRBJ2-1	CASSSETGVGFF
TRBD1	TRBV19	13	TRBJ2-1	CASNPDRGPEQFF
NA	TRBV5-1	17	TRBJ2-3	CASSLALGASGTDTQYF
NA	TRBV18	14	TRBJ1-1	CASSPSRGGTEAFF
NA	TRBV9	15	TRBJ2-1	CASSLGYTLDNEQFF
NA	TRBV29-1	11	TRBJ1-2	CSVEQDYGYTF
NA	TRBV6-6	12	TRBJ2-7	CASSSTVYEQYF
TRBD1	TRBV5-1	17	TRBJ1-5	CASSLGGQGAVNQPQHF
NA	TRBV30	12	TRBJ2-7	CAWSRTGSEQYF
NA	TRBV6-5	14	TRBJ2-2	CASRLDRNTGELFF
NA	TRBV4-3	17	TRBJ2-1	CASSQDIGLSWGNEQFF
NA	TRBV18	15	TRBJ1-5	CASSPTGSSNQPQHF
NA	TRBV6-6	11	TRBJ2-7	CASSPYDEQYF
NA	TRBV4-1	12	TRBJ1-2	CASSQERYGYTF
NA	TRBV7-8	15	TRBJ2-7	CASSAMTGEGYEQYF
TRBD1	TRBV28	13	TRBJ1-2	CASSGDRVHGYTF
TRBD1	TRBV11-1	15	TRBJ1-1	CASSHSGQMNTEAFF
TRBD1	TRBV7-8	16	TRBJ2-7	CASSLAGTGASYEQYF
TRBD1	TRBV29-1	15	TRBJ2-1	CSDATGAGSYNEQFF
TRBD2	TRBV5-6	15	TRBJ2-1	CASSGGTSGWNEQFF
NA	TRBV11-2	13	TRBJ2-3	CASSLARGDTQYF
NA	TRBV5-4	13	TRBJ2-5	CASSKDFQETQYF
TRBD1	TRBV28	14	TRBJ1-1	CASSEGQGYTEAFF
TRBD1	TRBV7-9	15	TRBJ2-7	CASSPGQRLGYEQYF
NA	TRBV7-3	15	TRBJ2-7	CASSLLAGTPHEQYF
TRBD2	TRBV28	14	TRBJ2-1	CASTPGGGGNEQFF
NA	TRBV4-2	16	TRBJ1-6	CASSQVTLEVDSPLHF
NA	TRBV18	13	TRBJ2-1	CASSPGGGDEQFF
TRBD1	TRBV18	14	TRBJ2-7	CASSPGTGRYEQYF
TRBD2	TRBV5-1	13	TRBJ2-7	CASRLAPSYEQYF
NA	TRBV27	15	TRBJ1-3	CASSFRASSGNTIYF
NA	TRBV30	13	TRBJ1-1	CAWSVGRGGEAFF
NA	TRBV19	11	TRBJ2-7	CASSQTSEQYF
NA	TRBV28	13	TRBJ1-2	CASSEPGVSGYTF
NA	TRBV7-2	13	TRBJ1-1	CASSQMLGGEAFF
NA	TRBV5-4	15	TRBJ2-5	CASSLSGGRQETQYF
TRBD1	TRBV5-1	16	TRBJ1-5	CASSSDVGGSNQPQHF
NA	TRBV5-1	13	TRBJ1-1	CASRVRENTEAFF